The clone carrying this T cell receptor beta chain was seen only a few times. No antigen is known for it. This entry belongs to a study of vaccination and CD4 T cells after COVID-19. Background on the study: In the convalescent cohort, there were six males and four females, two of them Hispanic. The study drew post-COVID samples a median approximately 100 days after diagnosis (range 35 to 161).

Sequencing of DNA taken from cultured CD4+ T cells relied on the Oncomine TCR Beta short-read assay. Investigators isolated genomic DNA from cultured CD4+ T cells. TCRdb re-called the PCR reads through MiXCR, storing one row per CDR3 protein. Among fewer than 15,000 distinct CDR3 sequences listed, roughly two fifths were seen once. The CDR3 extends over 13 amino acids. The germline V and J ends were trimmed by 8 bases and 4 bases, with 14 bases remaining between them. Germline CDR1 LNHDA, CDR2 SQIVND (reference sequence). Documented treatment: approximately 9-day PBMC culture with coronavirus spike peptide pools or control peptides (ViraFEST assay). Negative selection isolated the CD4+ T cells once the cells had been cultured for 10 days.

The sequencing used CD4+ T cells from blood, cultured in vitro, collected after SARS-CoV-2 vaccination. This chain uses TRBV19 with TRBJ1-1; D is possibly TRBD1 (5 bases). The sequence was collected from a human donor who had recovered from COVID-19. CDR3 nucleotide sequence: TGTGCCAGTTACCAGGATAGGGGCACTGAAGCTTTCTTT. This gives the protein CASYQDRGTEAFF.